The table lists the clone carrying this T cell receptor beta chain with many counts. Time point denoted: patch test 1, 2 weeks after DPC sensitization. Noted treatment: therapeutic diphenylcyclopropenone sensitization with weekly scalp DPC. V lost 3 bases and J lost 4, with 11 bases in between. This CDR3 is 14 amino acids long. Germline values: CDR1 SGHTA, CDR2 FQGTGA. The data originate from a study of human T cells and chemical hapten exposure. TCRdb fed the RACE reads into MiXCR, producing one record per CDR3 protein. The sample includes 350,000 or so distinct CDR3 sequences, about 7% of them seen just once.

The genes are TRBV7-3 and TRBJ2-3; D is uncertain. This sequence was found in a woman aged 18-29 years with alopecia areata. Some clones in this sample may be carry-over from other donors' samples. Sequences were derived from whole blood, sampled in connection with sensitization to the hapten diphenylcyclopropenone (DPC). CDR3 protein: CASSLVPMADTQYF. The CDR3 DNA reads TGTGCCAGCAGCTTGGTGCCTATGGCAGATACGCAGTATTTT.